The T cell receptor beta chain under discussion was sequenced for a study of graft-versus-host responses after intestinal transplantation. Study background: Anti-thymocyte globulin served as induction for all recipients, who then took tacrolimus and steroids for about 3 years. Study-wide results and limits: Some GvH clones were seen earlier in gut or blood, suggesting intestinal origin.

This table comes from immunoSEQ multiplex PCR, and its TCRdb copy is limited to in-frame clones, with some not included. This sample has more than 90,000 clones, with around 94% found just once. Remarks on this clone: Its antigen remains unknown.

This TCR was sampled from a human donor who was the organ donor for an intestinal transplant. The starting material was unstimulated CD8+ T cells sorted from spleen or lymph node cells, obtained before transplant.

This CDR3 is CSVPSDRSIMNTEAFF. In DNA form, the CDR3 reads TGCAGCGTCCCCAGCGACAGGTCGATCATGAACACTGAAGCTTTCTTT. The rearrangement joins TRBV29-1 to TRBJ1-1; possibly TRBD1 for D (6 bases). V dropped 6 bases and J dropped 0 bases, with 20 bases sitting between them. This CDR3 comprises 16 residues. Germline V gene sequence: CDR1 SQVTM, CDR2 ANQGSEA.